This T cell receptor (beta chain) was sequenced during a study of T cells in Graves' hyperthyroidism and ophthalmopathy. The CDR3 regions of TCR beta were amplified from RNA transcripts. A set of HTBI primers served as the primers for a first-round RT-PCR of the TCR CDR3. Using its own MiXCR run on the multiplex PCR reads, TCRdb lists one record per CDR3 protein. Of more than 450,000 distinct CDR3 sequences listed, just under 20% are singletons. Of note for this clonotype: Its specificity is not known.

Germline loops: CDR1 SGDLS, CDR2 YYNGEE. This CDR3 region has 15 residues. V lost 0 bases to trimming and J lost 4 bases, with 14 bases between them. The study, taken as a whole, reports: Model predictions of ophthalmopathy came a median approximately seven months before onset.

At least 3 on the Clinical Activity Score was recorded for ophthalmopathy patients, who also had NOSPECS grade at least 4 and duration under 3 months. The study based diagnoses on clinical symptoms, serum thyroxine and TRAb, thyroid ultrasound and orbital computed tomography. The receptor comes from a man aged 40-55 years with Graves' ophthalmopathy. The chain is built from TRBV9 and TRBJ2-7; perhaps TRBD2 as D (6 bases). Sequenced: blood. CDR3 protein: CASSVAGDPRYEQYF. In nucleotides, the CDR3 is TGTGCCAGCAGCGTAGCGGGGGACCCTCGGTACGAGCAGTACTTC. Together with reference TRBV9 and TRBJ2-7, the CDR3 gives the full variable domain: DSGVTQTPKHLITATGQRVTLRCSPRSGDLSVYWYQQSLDQGLQFLIQYYNGEERAKGNILERFSAQQFPDLHSELNLSSLELGDSALYFCASSVAGDPRYEQYFGPGTRLTVT.